This TCR beta chain was sequenced during a study of T cells after yellow fever vaccination. It was through 5'RACE template switching that TCR cDNA was made, with a universal primer site and UMIs added. Via MiXCR, TCRdb re-called the 5' RACE reads, giving one row per CDR3 protein. The sample has about 340,000 distinct CDR3 sequences, 9.5% to 15% seen once. Broader study findings: It was a small share of clonotypes that appeared in both CD4 and CD8 compartments. One caveat is that FACS-sorted repertoires could contain abundant clonotypes contaminating from the bulk population.

The CDR3 totals 14 residues. The ends were cut back, 0 bases at V and 2 bases at J, with 8 bases in the middle. CDR1 MNHEY and CDR2 SVGAGI come from the germline V gene. This clonotype came up a few times. Its target is not known. This chain uses TRBV6-5 with TRBJ2-7; D not certain. The input for sequencing was CD4+ T cells sorted from PBMCs, taken 15 days after the yellow fever booster vaccination. This clonotype was obtained from a man in his late teens or twenties who received the YFV17D yellow fever vaccine. The CDR3 nucleotides read TGTGCCAGCAGTTACTCGAACTATGCCTACGAGCAGTACTTC. It yields the protein CASSYSNYAYEQYF.